These 31 T cell receptor beta chains originate from one sample sequenced in a study of shared clonotypes between healthy human individuals (TCRdb year 2020). The library was made by the immunoSEQ multiplex PCR assay. Imported from immuneACCESS, the table was reduced by TCRdb to in-frame sequences with V and J called. These copies leave out some clones; in studies compared against another copy, an unresolved V gene accounts for under half, and the cause of the remainder is not known. The sample has some 2 million clones on record, roughly 94% of them singletons. Clones ranked in the top ten supply 0.1% to 0.15% of the sample. Sequencing was carried out using naive CD4+ T cells sorted from blood. The cell subset or site label, as the study defines it: CD45RA+ positively selected. These receptors were obtained from a man younger than 35 in good health.

With respect to this clone: Other DNA sequences of this sample code for an identical CDR3. This chain uses TRBV5-4 with TRBJ2-5, with 7 bases fitting TRBD1. J lost 2 bases, V lost 3 bases, and 1 base had no gene match. The CDR3 totals 13 residues. Germline loops: CDR1 SGHNT, CDR2 YYREEE (reference sequence). The CDR3 spells CASSSGQQETQYF. In nucleotides, the CDR3 is TGTGCCAGCAGCTCGGGACAGCAAGAGACCCAGTACTTC.

About this clone: The same CDR3 can be traced to other DNA sequences in this sample. This chain links TRBV10-3 with TRBJ2-7; 9 bases align to TRBD1. The CDR3 is made up of 12 amino acids. Germline loops: CDR1 ENHRY, CDR2 SYGVKD. The junction had 1 base not matched to a gene; V was cut back by 6 bases and J by 4 bases. In DNA, the CDR3 is TGTGCCATCAGCGGACAGGGGTACGAGCAGTACTTC. Residues: CAISGQGYEQYF.

This chain joins TRBV4-3 and TRBJ2-1; 11 nucleotides match TRBD2. The CDR3 runs 14 residues. V lost 5 bases and J lost 6; bases outside the gene matches: 3. Germline V CDR1 and CDR2: LGHNA, YSLEER. The CDR3 DNA sequence: TGCGCCAGCAGCTTTAGCGGGAGGGCCAATGAGCAGTTCTTC. It translates to CASSFSGRANEQFF.

CDR3 amino acids: CASSRRTGLNTEAFF. In nucleotides, the CDR3 is TGCGCCAGCAGCCGTCGGACAGGTTTGAACACTGAAGCTTTCTTT. The V and J genes are TRBV5-1 and TRBJ1-1; 7 bases are shared with TRBD1. The CDR3 has 15 residues. The junction had 6 bases not matched to a gene; V was cut back by 4 bases and J by 0 bases. Looked up from germline, CDR1 is SGHRS and CDR2 is YFSETQ.

A remark on this clone: Other DNA sequences in this specimen translate into the identical CDR3. This chain connects TRBV20-1 to TRBJ1-3; D uncertain. Germline lookup yields CDR1 DFQATT and CDR2 SNEGSKA (reference sequence). The CDR3 loop spans 11 amino acids. The V end was cut by 4 bases, the J end by 4 bases, with 5 bases between. CDR3: CSAISGNTIYF. The CDR3 DNA reads as TGCAGTGCTATAAGCGGAAACACCATATATTTT.

The V and J genes are TRBV2 and TRBJ2-2, with TRBD1 matching 8 bases. V shed 5 bases and J 8 bases; nucleotides not matched to a gene: 16. The CDR3 extends over 17 amino acids. The germline V gene encodes CDR1 SNHLY and CDR2 FYNNEI. CDR3 in amino acids: CASSKKRSGGGSGELFF. CDR3 DNA: TGTGCCAGCAGTAAGAAAAGGTCAGGGGGCGGTTCAGGGGAGCTGTTTTTT.

The rearrangement uses TRBV11-2 and TRBJ1-5; no definite D call. V gave up 4 bases and J gave up 7 bases, with 8 bases separating them. Germline V gene sequence: CDR1 SGHAT, CDR2 FQNNGV. The CDR3 loop spans 12 amino acids. CDR3 sequence: CASSSSGQPQHF. CDR3 bases: TGTGCCAGCAGCTCCAGCGGCCAGCCCCAGCATTTT.

The V gene is TRBV29-1, the J gene TRBJ2-6; 7 nucleotides line up with TRBD2. The CDR3 covers 16 residues. Losses at the gene ends were 4 bases for V and 0 bases for J; bases not matched to a gene: 6. The germline V gene encodes CDR1 SQVTM and CDR2 ANQGSEA. CDR3 coding DNA: TGCAGCGTTGCGGCGGGGGTCCCCTCTGGGGCCAACGTCCTGACTTTC. Translating it yields CSVAAGVPSGANVLTF.

This chain joins TRBV9 and TRBJ2-3, with D perhaps TRBD1 or TRBD2 (5 bases each). The germline V and J ends were trimmed by 4 bases and 10 bases, with 10 bases remaining between them. The CDR3 is 11 residues long. Germline CDR1 is SGDLS and CDR2 is YYNGEE. The CDR3 loop reads CASSRDGAQYF. DNA of the CDR3: TGTGCCAGCAGCCGGGACGGCGCGCAGTATTTT.

The V and J genes are TRBV13 and TRBJ2-1, with TRBD1 matching 10 bases. This CDR3 region has 16 residues. Germline assignment: CDR1 PRHDT and CDR2 FYEKMQ (reference sequence). Trimming took 5 bases from V and 8 from J; bases not matched to a gene: 12. CDR3: CASSLSGTGVRDEQFF. CDR3 nucleotides: TGTGCCAGCAGCCTGTCTGGGACAGGGGTTAGAGATGAGCAGTTCTTC.

With respect to this clone: The same CDR3 also results from other DNA sequences found in this sample. The rearrangement uses TRBV10-3 and TRBJ2-7, with TRBD1 as a possible D gene (5 bases). V was pared by 7 bases and J by 1 base, with 11 bases between. Germline assignment: CDR1 ENHRY and CDR2 SYGVKD. This CDR3 spans 13 amino acids. CDR3 protein: CAITQGSSYEQYF. DNA of the CDR3: TGTGCCATCACGCAGGGCTCTTCCTACGAGCAGTACTTC.

The rearrangement uses TRBV7-2 and TRBJ2-7, with D possibly TRBD2 on 6 matching bases. The length of the CDR3 is 13 residues. CDR1 and CDR2 from the germline V gene are SGHTA and FQGNSA. V was trimmed by 4 bases and J by 3 bases, leaving 10 bases between them. The CDR3 DNA follows: TGTGCCAGCAGCTGGGACTTTAACTACGAGCAGTACTTC. Protein sequence: CASSWDFNYEQYF.

A single count supports this clone. This chain connects TRBV6-5 to TRBJ2-1, with unresolved D. V was cut by 4 bases and J by 6 bases, with 10 bases left in between. In germline, CDR1 is MNHEY, CDR2 SVGAGI. The length of the CDR3 is 13 residues. CDR3 bases: TGTGCCAGCAGTTCGCACTCTGGCAATGAGCAGTTCTTC. Protein sequence: CASSSHSGNEQFF.

The chain is built from TRBV7-2 and TRBJ1-2; TRBD1 matches 9 bases. CDR3 size: 14 residues. Germline V gives CDR1 SGHTA, CDR2 FQGNSA. V lost 4 bases, J lost 8 bases, and 8 bases stayed unmatched. The DNA of the CDR3 is TGTGCCAGCAGCTCAGGGGGACAGGGCGGAGGCTACACCTTC. Its protein is CASSSGGQGGGYTF.

This chain links TRBV6-5 with TRBJ1-4, with a weak D call TRBD1 (6 bases). The CDR3 is 15 residues long. Trimming cost V 5 bases and J 7 bases, with 17 bases left between them. The germline V gene has CDR1 MNHEY and CDR2 SVGAGI. CDR3 in DNA: TGTGCCAGCAGTACCGTGACAGGAGGAATTGAAAAACTGTTTTTT. Translated, it gives CASSTVTGGIEKLFF.

The J gene is TRBJ1-6, the V gene TRBV7-2; D not resolved. This CDR3 is 14 amino acids long. Trimming pared 2 bases from V and 10 bases from J, leaving 12 bases between. Germline loops: CDR1 SGHTA, CDR2 FQGNSA. The CDR3 nucleotides are TGTGCCAGCAGCTTATCTAGAGCTGGCTCACCCCTCCACTTT. Protein product: CASSLSRAGSPLHF.

This sequence joins TRBV4-3 and TRBJ2-3; unclear D gene. Per germline, CDR1 LGHNA and CDR2 YSLEER. V was clipped by 3 bases and J by 6 bases, with 13 bases between them. This CDR3 contains 14 residues. CDR3 nucleotides: TGCGCCAGCAGCCAGGGCTGGGGTACCGATACGCAGTATTTT. This codes for CASSQGWGTDTQYF.

This clone was recorded only once. The chain has TRBV25-1 and TRBJ1-5; tentative D call: TRBD1 (5 bases). Germline assignment: CDR1 MGHDK and CDR2 SYGVNS. With 1 base removed from V and 3 bases from J, the gap between germline ends came to 10 bases. The CDR3 is 15 residues long. In nucleotides, the CDR3 is TGTGCCAGCAGTGAATCTAGACAGATCAATCAGCCCCAGCATTTT. Protein product: CASSESRQINQPQHF.

This clone was observed once. The chain couples TRBV5-6 to TRBJ2-7; no clear D gene. Germline CDR1 is SGHDT and CDR2 is YYEEEE. Trimming stripped 2 bases from V and 3 bases from J, with 9 bases between. This CDR3 is built from 13 residues. CDR3 nucleotide sequence: TGTGCCAGCAGCTTTAACAGACGCTACGAGCAGTACTTC. Amino acid sequence: CASSFNRRYEQYF.

The chain joins TRBV30 to TRBJ2-3; 9 bases line up with TRBD1. CDR3 length: 15 residues. Germline-derived CDR1 and CDR2 are GTSNPN and SVGIG (reference sequence). J lost 3 bases, V lost 2 bases, and 6 bases had no gene match. Here the CDR3 reads CAWSHSDRGTDTQYF. The CDR3 DNA sequence: TGTGCCTGGAGTCACTCGGACAGGGGAACAGATACGCAGTATTTT.

This clone showed up just once. The genes are TRBV7-9 and TRBJ2-1, with 11 bases identical to TRBD2. The CDR3 covers 15 residues. Losses at the gene ends were 6 bases for V and 6 bases for J; bases not matched to a gene: 7. Looked up from germline, CDR1 is SEHNR and CDR2 is FQNEAQ (reference sequence). CDR3 nucleotides: TGTGCCAGCAGACCCCCTAGCGGGAGGCCCAATGAGCAGTTCTTC. Residues: CASRPPSGRPNEQFF. Based on the CDR3 plus reference TRBV7-9 and TRBJ2-1, the full variable domain is DTGVSQNPRHKITKRGQNVTFRCDPISEHNRLYWYRQTLGQGPEFLTYFQNEAQLEKSRLLSDRFSAERPKGSFSTLEIQRTEQGDSAMYLCASRPPSGRPNEQFFGPGTRLTVL.

V is TRBV18 and J is TRBJ1-3; TRBD1 is a possible D gene (5 bases). Germline V gene lookup returns CDR1 KGHSH and CDR2 LQKENI. V lost 3 bases, J lost 2 bases, and 11 bases lay in between. This CDR3 region has 15 residues. This CDR3 is CASSPGSGAGNTIYF. The CDR3 DNA reads TGTGCCAGCTCACCCGGATCGGGGGCTGGAAACACCATATATTTT.

A single count supports this clone. This sequence joins TRBV5-1 and TRBJ2-4; D tentatively fits TRBD1 or TRBD2 (5 bases each). V shed 3 bases and J shed 1 base, with 14 bases lying between them. The CDR3 sequence is 16 residues long. Germline assignment: CDR1 SGHRS and CDR2 YFSETQ. The CDR3 nucleotides are TGCGCCAGCAGCTCCAGGGCCCCGGGGGCCAAAAACATTCAGTACTTC. This encodes CASSSRAPGAKNIQYF.

In regard to this clone: The same CDR3 is also encoded by other DNA sequences in this sample. J is TRBJ1-4 and V is TRBV18, with 7 bases matching TRBD1. The CDR3 is 14 residues long. V shed 4 bases and J 3 bases; nucleotides not matched to a gene: 2. CDR1 and CDR2 from the germline V gene are KGHSH and LQKENI. The CDR3 DNA follows: TGTGCCAGCTCACTCGGGACAGCTAATGAAAAACTGTTTTTT. This gives the protein CASSLGTANEKLFF.

This clone has only a few counts. The CDR3 DNA is TGTGCCAGTAGTCCCGGACCCGAAATCAATGAGCAGTTCTTC. As protein: CASSPGPEINEQFF. The chain employs TRBV19 and TRBJ2-1; D is unclear. V dropped 5 bases and J dropped 6 bases, with 14 bases sitting between them. CDR3 length: 14 residues. Germline V gene sequence: CDR1 LNHDA, CDR2 SQIVND (reference sequence).

The chain couples TRBV7-2 to TRBJ2-3, with D maybe TRBD2 (5 bases). In germline, CDR1 is SGHTA, CDR2 FQGNSA. Trimming took 5 bases from V and 8 from J, leaving 23 bases between them. This CDR3 is 16 amino acids long. CDR3 coding DNA: TGTGCCAGCAGCCCATGGTCGCAGCTAGCTATCGCTACGCAGTATTTT. Protein product: CASSPWSQLAIATQYF. Variable domain in full (rest from reference TRBV7-2 and TRBJ2-3): GAGVSQSPSNKVTEKGKDVELRCDPISGHTALYWYRQSLGQGLEFLIYFQGNSAPDKSGLPSDRFSAERTGGSVSTLTIQRTQQEDSAVYLCASSPWSQLAIATQYFGPGTRLTVL.

CDR3 DNA: TGTGCCACCGGGACAGCCAAGAACACCGGGGAGCTGTTTTTT. This translates into CATGTAKNTGELFF. The rearrangement links TRBV10-3 to TRBJ2-2; 7 bases are a match to TRBD1. The ends lost 10 bases at V and 1 base at J; junction bases unmatched: 6. The CDR3 has 14 amino acids. The V gene's germline CDR1 is ENHRY and CDR2 SYGVKD.

The chain has TRBV18 and TRBJ2-2; D is possibly TRBD2 (6 bases). Germline CDR1 and CDR2: KGHSH and LQKENI. Deletions cut 3 bases from V and 2 bases from J, with 10 bases between. CDR3 length: 15 residues. CDR3 nucleotide sequence: TGTGCCAGCTCACCGCGGGACTCTAACACCGGGGAGCTGTTTTTT. Its translation is CASSPRDSNTGELFF.

Worth noting for this clone: The same CDR3 arises from other DNA sequences in this sample as well. The chain employs TRBV6-5 and TRBJ1-1, with D unresolved. The CDR3 runs 13 residues. The V end was cut by 0 bases, the J end by 3 bases, with 5 bases between. CDR1 is MNHEY and CDR2 is SVGAGI in the germline V gene. The CDR3 coding sequence is TGTGCCAGCAGTTACTCGCGGGACACTGAAGCTTTCTTT. As protein: CASSYSRDTEAFF.

The chain recombines TRBV12-5 with TRBJ2-5; the match to TRBD2 covers 10 bases. The CDR3 sequence is 17 residues long. Per germline, CDR1 LGHNT and CDR2 FRNRAP. V gave up 7 bases and J gave up 2 bases; unmatched junction bases: 13. The CDR3 bases are TGTGCTAGTGCCACCGGGACTAGCGCGCCAATACAAGAGACCCAGTACTTC. Translated: CASATGTSAPIQETQYF.

Regarding this clone: The same CDR3 arises from other DNA sequences in this sample as well. The gene calls are TRBV5-1 and TRBJ1-2; D might be TRBD1 (6 bases). Deletions cut 5 bases from V and 2 bases from J, with 13 bases between. The CDR3 consists of 14 residues. Germline loops: CDR1 SGHRS, CDR2 YFSETQ. The CDR3 region is CASSPGGGNYGYTF. The CDR3, as DNA: TGCGCCAGCAGTCCCGGGGGCGGAAACTATGGCTACACCTTC.